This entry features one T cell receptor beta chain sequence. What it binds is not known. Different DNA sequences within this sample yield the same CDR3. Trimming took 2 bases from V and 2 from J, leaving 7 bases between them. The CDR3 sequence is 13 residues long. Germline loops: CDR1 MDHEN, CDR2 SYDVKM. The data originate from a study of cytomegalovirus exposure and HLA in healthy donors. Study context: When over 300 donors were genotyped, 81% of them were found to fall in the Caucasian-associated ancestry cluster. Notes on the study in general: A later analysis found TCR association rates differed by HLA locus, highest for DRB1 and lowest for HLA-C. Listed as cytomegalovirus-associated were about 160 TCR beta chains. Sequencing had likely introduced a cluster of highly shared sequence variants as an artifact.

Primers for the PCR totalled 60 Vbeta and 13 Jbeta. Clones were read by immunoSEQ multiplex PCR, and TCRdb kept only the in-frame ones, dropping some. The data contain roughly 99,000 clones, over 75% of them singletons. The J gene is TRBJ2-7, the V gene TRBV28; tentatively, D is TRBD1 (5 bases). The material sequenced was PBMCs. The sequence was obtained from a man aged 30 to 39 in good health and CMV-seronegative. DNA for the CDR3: TGTGCCAGCAGTTTACAGGGTACCTACGAGCAGTACTTC. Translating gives CASSLQGTYEQYF.